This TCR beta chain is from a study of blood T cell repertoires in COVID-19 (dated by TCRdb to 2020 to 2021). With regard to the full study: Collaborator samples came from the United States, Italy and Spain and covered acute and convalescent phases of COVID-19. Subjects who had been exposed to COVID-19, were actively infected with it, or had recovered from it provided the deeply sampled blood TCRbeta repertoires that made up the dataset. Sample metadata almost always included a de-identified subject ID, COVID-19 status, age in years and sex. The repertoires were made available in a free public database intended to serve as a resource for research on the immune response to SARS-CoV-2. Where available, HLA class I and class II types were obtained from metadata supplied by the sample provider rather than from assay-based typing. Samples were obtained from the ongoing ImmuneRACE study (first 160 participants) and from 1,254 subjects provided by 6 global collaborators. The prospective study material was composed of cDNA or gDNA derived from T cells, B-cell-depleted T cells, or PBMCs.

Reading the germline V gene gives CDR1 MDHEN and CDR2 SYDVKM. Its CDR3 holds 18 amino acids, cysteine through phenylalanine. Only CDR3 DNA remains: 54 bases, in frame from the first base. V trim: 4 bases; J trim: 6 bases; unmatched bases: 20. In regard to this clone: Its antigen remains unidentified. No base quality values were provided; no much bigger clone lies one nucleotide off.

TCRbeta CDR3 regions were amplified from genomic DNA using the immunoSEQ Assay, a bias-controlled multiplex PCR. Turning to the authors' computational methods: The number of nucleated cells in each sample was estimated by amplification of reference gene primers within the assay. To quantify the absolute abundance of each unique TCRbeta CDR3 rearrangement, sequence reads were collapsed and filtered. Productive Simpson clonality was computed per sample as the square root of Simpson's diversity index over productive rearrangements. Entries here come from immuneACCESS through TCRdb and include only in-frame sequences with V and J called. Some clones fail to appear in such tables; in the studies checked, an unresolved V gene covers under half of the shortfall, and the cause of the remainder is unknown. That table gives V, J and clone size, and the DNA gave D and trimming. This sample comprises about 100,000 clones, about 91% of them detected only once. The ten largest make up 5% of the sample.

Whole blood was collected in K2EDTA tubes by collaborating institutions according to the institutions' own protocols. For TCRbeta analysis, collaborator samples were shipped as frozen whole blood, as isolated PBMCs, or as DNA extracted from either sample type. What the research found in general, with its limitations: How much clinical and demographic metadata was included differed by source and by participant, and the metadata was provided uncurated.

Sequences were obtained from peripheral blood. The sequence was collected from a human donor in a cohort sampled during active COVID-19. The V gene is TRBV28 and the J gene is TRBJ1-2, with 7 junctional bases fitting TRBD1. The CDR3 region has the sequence CASSSLIRTGVPGDGYTF. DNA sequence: TGTGCCAGCAGTTCCCTAATAAGAACAGGGGTCCCGGGGGATGGCTACACCTTC.